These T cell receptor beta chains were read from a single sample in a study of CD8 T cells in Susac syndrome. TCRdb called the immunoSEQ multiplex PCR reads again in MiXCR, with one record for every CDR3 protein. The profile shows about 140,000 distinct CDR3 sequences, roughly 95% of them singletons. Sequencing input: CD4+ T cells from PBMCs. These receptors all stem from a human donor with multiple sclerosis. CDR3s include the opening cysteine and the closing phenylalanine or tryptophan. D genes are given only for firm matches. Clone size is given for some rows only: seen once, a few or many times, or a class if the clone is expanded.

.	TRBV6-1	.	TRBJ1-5	CASSDRLSNQPQHF	TGTGCCAGCAGTGACAGACTTAGCAATCAGCCCCAGCATTTT
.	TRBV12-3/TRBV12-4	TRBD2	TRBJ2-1	CASSLTSGSPEQFF	TGTGCCAGCAGCCTGACTAGCGGGAGTCCTGAGCAGTTCTTC
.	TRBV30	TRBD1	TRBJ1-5	CAWSVGAGGSNQPQHF	TGTGCCTGGAGTGTGGGTGCAGGGGGCAGCAATCAGCCCCAGCATTTT
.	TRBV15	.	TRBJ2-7	CATSSEPASYEQYF	TGTGCCACCAGCAGTGAACCAGCATCCTACGAGCAGTACTTC
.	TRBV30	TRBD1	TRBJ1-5	CAWTGQVNQPQHF	TGTGCCTGGACCGGACAGGTAAATCAGCCCCAGCATTTT
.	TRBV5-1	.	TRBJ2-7	CASSLGTSAYEQYF	TGCGCCAGCAGCTTGGGCACCTCTGCCTACGAGCAGTACTTC
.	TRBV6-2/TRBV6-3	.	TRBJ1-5	CASSRTRGSNQPQHF	TGTGCCAGCAGTCGGACCAGAGGTAGCAATCAGCCCCAGCATTTT
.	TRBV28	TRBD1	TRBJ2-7	CASSLWGGQGMHEQYF	TGTGCCAGCAGTTTATGGGGGGGACAGGGGATGCACGAGCAGTACTTC
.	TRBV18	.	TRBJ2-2	CASSSIATNTGELFF	TGTGCCAGCTCATCCATAGCTACGAACACCGGGGAGCTGTTTTTT
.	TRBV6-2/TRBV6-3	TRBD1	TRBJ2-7	CASSYWGQGGEQYF	TGTGCCAGCAGTTACTGGGGACAGGGGGGCGAGCAGTACTTC
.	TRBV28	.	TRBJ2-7	CASSFPLTLNYEQYF	TGTGCCAGCAGTTTCCCCCTGACACTGAACTACGAGCAGTACTTC
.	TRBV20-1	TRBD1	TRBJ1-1	CSAGTGNTEAFF	TGCAGTGCCGGGACAGGGAACACTGAAGCTTTCTTT
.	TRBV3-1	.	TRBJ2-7	CASSQVNEQYF	TGTGCCAGCAGCCAAGTTAACGAGCAGTACTTC
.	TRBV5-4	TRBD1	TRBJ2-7	CASSTGQGEYF	TGTGCCAGCAGCACGGGACAGGGCGAGTACTTC
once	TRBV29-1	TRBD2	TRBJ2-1	CSVRGGSSYNEQFF	TGCAGCGTACGCGGGGGGAGCTCCTACAATGAGCAGTTCTTC
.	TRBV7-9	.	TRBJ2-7	CASSLGSGVYEQYF	TGTGCCAGCAGCTTAGGGTCAGGGGTGTACGAGCAGTACTTC
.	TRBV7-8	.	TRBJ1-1	CASSSYGTEAFF	TGTGCCAGCAGCTCCTACGGGACTGAAGCTTTCTTT